A selection of T cell receptor beta chains follows, all from one sample in a study of blood T cell repertoires in COVID-19. Only in-frame clones appear in the TCRdb table, and some are missing; sequencing was by immunoSEQ multiplex PCR. The data hold around 100,000 clones, with approximately 86% observed a single time. Sequenced: PBMCs or T cells enriched from blood (not recorded which). These receptors originate from a woman between 50 and 59 years old who had recovered from COVID-19. The CDR3 runs from the conserved cysteine through the conserved F or W. The D gene is left open where the match is weak. The size entry is marked missing in some rows and otherwise reads once, few, many or a size class.

>TRBV29-1|NA|14|NA|TRBJ2-7
TGCAGCGTTGTCGTTTATGCAGGGGCCTACGAGCAGTACTTC
CSVVVYAGAYEQYF
>TRBV4-1|NA|16|few|TRBJ1-2
TGCGCCAGCAGCCAAGATCGGATAGCCTCTTTTGATGGCTACACCTTC
CASSQDRIASFDGYTF
>TRBV23-1|TRBD1|17|NA|TRBJ1-5
TGCGCCAGCAGTCGACTCACAGGGGATGCGGGCAATCAGCCCCAGCATTTT
CASSRLTGDAGNQPQHF
>TRBV6-6|NA|14|NA|TRBJ1-1
TGTGCCAGCAGCCGACCGACAGGGAACACTGAAGCTTTCTTT
CASSRPTGNTEAFF
>TRBV28|TRBD2|15|NA|TRBJ2-1
TGTGCCAGCATCGAAGCGGGAGGAACCTACAATGAGCAGTTCTTC
CASIEAGGTYNEQFF
>TRBV27|NA|14|NA|TRBJ2-3
TGTGCCAGCAGTTTGAGCCCAGGGCTGGGTACGCAGTATTTT
CASSLSPGLGTQYF
>TRBV19|TRBD2|17|NA|TRBJ2-1
TGTGCCAGTAGTATAAGATCGGGACTAGCGAGATACAATGAGCAGTTCTTC
CASSIRSGLARYNEQFF
>TRBV15|TRBD1|16|once|TRBJ1-2
TGTGCCACCAGCAGTGAGAAAACAGGGGCGGTTTTCGGCTACACCTTC
CATSSEKTGAVFGYTF
>TRBV2|TRBD1|15|NA|TRBJ2-5
TGTGCCAGCGCTAGAAGGGGGCAGGGAGAGGAGACCCAGTACTTC
CASARRGQGEETQYF
>TRBV6-1|NA|15|NA|TRBJ1-1
TGTGCCAGCAGTGACCGAGTGCAGGGTAACACTGAAGCTTTCTTT
CASSDRVQGNTEAFF
>TRBV18|NA|15|NA|TRBJ2-7
TGTGCCAGCTCACCACGTTTGGAGTTGCCCTACGAGCAGTACTTC
CASSPRLELPYEQYF
>TRBV30|NA|13|few|TRBJ1-5
TGTGCCTGGAGTCCAGGGGGCAATCAGCCCCAGCATTTT
CAWSPGGNQPQHF
>TRBV7-9|NA|14|NA|TRBJ2-7
TGTGCCAGCAGCTTTACGGGGAGCTCCTACGAGCAGTACTTC
CASSFTGSSYEQYF
>TRBV5-6|NA|12|few|TRBJ1-6
TGTGCCAGCAGAGACGGGAGTTCACCCCTCCACTTT
CASRDGSSPLHF
>TRBV14|NA|16|once|TRBJ2-5
TGTGCCAGCAGCCATCCAGCAGGGGGGTACCAAGAGACCCAGTACTTC
CASSHPAGGYQETQYF
>TRBV24-1|NA|13|NA|TRBJ1-2
TGTGCCACCAGTGTCAGGGCCGGCTATGGCTACACCTTC
CATSVRAGYGYTF
>TRBV4-1|NA|14|NA|TRBJ1-6
TGCGCCAGCAGCCCGCGGCCCGATAATTCACCCCTCCACTTT
CASSPRPDNSPLHF
>TRBV7-6|NA|15|NA|TRBJ2-5
TGTGCCAGCAGCTTTAGCCTGGACAGCCAAGAGACCCAGTACTTC
CASSFSLDSQETQYF
>TRBV7-6|NA|16|NA|TRBJ2-5
TGTGCCAGCAGTTTTGATGGGGGCCGCCGGTCAGAGACCCAGTACTTC
CASSFDGGRRSETQYF
>TRBV4-1|TRBD1|18|once|TRBJ1-6
TGCGCCAGCAGCGGTGGGACAGGGGAAAGCTCCTATAATTCACCCCTCCACTTT
CASSGGTGESSYNSPLHF
>TRBV6-5|NA|14|NA|TRBJ1-3
TGTGCCAGCAGTTACTCCCTCTCTGGAAACACCATATATTTT
CASSYSLSGNTIYF
>TRBV5-6|NA|16|NA|TRBJ1-2
TGTGCCAGCAGCCGCCGACTGGCAGGGGACACCGCTCGTTTCTCCTTC
CASSRRLAGDTARFSF
>TRBV5-5|NA|15|few|TRBJ1-3
TGTGCCAGCAGCTTACAGGTTAACTCTGGAAACACCATATATTTT
CASSLQVNSGNTIYF
>TRBV28|TRBD1|15|NA|TRBJ2-7
TGTGCCAGCAGTTTATACGGACAGGGGGCCAGTGAGCAGTACTTC
CASSLYGQGASEQYF